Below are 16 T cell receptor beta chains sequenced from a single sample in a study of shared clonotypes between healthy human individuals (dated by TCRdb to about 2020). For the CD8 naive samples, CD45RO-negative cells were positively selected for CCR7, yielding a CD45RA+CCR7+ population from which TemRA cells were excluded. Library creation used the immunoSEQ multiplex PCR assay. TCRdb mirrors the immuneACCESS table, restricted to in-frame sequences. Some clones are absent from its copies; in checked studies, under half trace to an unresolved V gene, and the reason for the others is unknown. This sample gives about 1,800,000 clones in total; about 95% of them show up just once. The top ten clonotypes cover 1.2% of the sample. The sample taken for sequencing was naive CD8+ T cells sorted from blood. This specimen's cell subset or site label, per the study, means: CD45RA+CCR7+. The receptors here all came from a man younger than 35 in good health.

The CDR3 reads CASSSTPGAREQYF. The CDR3 DNA sequence: TGTGCCAGCAGCTCCACTCCGGGGGCGAGAGAGCAGTACTTC. V and J are TRBV11-2 and TRBJ2-7; D is perhaps TRBD1 or TRBD2 (6 bases each). Trimming cost V 4 bases and J 7 bases, with 17 bases left between them. The CDR3 length is 14 residues. Germline V gives CDR1 SGHAT, CDR2 FQNNGV.

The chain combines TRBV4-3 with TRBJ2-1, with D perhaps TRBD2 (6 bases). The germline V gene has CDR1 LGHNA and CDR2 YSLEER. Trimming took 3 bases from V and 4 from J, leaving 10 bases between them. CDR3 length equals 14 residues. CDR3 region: CASSHGSDYNEQFF. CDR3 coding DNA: TGCGCCAGCAGCCACGGGAGTGATTACAATGAGCAGTTCTTC.

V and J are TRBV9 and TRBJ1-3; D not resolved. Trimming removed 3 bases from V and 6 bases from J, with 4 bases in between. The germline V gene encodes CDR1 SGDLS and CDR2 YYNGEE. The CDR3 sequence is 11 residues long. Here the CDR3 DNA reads TGTGCCAGCAGCGCCACAAACACCATATATTTT. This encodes CASSATNTIYF.

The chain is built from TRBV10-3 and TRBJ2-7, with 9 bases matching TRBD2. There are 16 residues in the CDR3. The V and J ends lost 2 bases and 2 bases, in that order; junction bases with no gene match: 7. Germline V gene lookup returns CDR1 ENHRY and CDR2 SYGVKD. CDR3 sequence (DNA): TGTGCCATCAGTGAGGGGGCAGCGGGAGGACCCTACGAGCAGTACTTC. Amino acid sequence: CAISEGAAGGPYEQYF.

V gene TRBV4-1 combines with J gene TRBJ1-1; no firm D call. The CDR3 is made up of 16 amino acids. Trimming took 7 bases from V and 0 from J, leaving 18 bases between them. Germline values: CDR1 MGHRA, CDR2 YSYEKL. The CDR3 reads CASKPLPAEVNTEAFF. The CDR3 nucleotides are TGCGCCAGCAAGCCATTACCCGCCGAAGTGAACACTGAAGCTTTCTTT.

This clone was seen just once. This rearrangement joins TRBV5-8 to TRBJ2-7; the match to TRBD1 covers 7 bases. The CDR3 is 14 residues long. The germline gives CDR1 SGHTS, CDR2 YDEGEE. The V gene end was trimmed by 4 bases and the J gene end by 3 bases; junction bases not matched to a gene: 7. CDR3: CASSPLPGGYEQYF. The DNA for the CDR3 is TGTGCCAGCAGCCCACTGCCAGGGGGCTACGAGCAGTACTTC.

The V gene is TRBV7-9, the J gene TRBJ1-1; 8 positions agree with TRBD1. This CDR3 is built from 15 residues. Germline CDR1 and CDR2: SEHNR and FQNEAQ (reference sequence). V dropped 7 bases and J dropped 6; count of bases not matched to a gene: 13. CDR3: CASTIVGQGGSEAFF. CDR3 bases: TGTGCCAGCACCATAGTAGGACAGGGAGGTTCTGAAGCTTTCTTT.

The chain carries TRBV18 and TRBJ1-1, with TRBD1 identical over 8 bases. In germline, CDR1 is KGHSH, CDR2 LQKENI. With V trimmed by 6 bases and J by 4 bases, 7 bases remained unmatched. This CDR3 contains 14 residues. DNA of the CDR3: TGTGCCAGCTCTCACGACAGGGGATTCACTGAAGCTTTCTTT. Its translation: CASSHDRGFTEAFF.

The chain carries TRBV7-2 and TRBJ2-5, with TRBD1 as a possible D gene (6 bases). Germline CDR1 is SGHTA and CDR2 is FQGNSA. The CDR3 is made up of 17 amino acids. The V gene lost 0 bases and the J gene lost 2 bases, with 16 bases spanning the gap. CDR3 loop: CASSLAGANVLQETQYF. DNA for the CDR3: TGTGCCAGCAGCTTAGCGGGGGCTAACGTCCTACAAGAGACCCAGTACTTC.

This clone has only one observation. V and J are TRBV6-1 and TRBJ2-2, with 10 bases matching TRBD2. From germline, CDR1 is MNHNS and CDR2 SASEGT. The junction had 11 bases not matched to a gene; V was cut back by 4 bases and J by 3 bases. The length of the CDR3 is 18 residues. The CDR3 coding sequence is TGTGCCAGCAGTGCTCACAGGCTAGCGGGGGATTACACCGGGGAGCTGTTTTTT. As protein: CASSAHRLAGDYTGELFF.

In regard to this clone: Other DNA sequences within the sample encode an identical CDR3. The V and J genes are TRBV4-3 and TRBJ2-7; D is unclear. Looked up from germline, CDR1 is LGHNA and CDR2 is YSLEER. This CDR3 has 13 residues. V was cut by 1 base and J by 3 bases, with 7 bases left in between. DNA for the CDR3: TGCGCCAGCAGCCAAGGTGTGAGCTACGAGCAGTACTTC. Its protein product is CASSQGVSYEQYF.

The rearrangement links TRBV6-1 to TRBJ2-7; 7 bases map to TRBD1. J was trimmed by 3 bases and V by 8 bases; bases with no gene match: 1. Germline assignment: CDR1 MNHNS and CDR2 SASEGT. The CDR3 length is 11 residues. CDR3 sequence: CASGTVYEQYF. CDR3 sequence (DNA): TGTGCCAGCGGGACAGTCTACGAGCAGTACTTC.

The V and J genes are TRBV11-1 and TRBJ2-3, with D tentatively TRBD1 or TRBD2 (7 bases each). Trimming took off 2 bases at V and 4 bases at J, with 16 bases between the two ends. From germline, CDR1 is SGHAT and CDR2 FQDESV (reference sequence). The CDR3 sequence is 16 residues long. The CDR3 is CASSLTLGRGPDTQYF. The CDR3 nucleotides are TGTGCCAGCAGCTTAACTTTGGGGAGGGGGCCAGATACGCAGTATTTT.

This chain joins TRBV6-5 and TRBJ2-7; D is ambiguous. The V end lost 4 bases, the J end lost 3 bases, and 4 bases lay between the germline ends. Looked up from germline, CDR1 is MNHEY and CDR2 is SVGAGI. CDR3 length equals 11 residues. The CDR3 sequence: CASSFSYEQYF. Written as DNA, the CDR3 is TGTGCCAGCAGTTTCAGCTACGAGCAGTACTTC.

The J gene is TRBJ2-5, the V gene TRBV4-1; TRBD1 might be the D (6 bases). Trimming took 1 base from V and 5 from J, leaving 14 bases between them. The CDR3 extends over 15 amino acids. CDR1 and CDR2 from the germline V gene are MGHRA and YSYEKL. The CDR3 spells CASSQVAGDGETQYF. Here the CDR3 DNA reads TGCGCCAGCAGCCAAGTAGCAGGGGATGGGGAGACCCAGTACTTC.

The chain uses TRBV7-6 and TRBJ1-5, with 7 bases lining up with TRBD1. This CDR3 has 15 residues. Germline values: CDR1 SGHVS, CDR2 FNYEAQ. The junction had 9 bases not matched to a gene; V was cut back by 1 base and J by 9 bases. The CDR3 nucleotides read TGTGCCAGCAGCTTAGAAGGGACAGCAAGTGGGCCCCAGCATTTT. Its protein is CASSLEGTASGPQHF. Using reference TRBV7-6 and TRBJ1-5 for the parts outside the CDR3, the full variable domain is GAGVSQSPRYKVTKRGQDVALRCDPISGHVSLYWYRQALGQGPEFLTYFNYEAQQDKSGLPNDRFSAERPEGSISTLTIQRTEQRDSAMYRCASSLEGTASGPQHFGDGTRLSIL.